This is a list of T cell receptor beta chains from one sample in a study of T cells expressing NK-cell markers. After re-calling the 5' RACE reads, TCRdb lists one entry per CDR3 protein, DNA absent. The sample has approximately 440,000 distinct CDR3 sequences. The sequenced sample consisted of blood T cells: a sorted CD56 or NKG2C T cell subset, CD4+ or CD8+ T cells, or bulk PBMC T cells (not recorded which). All receptors come from a woman aged 45-65 years in good health. Both conserved end residues are part of each CDR3.

J: TRBJ2-1
V: TRBV11-3
CDR3: CASSLDPGGLTNEQFF

J: TRBJ2-5
V: TRBV5-1
CDR3: CASSFESGSPSQYF

J: TRBJ2-5
V: TRBV6-2/TRBV6-3
CDR3: CASSPRARETQYF

J: TRBJ1-1
V: TRBV29-1
CDR3: CSATPLGAGTEAFF

J: TRBJ2-1
V: TRBV4-2
CDR3: CASSQVAGVSYNEQFF

J: TRBJ2-5
V: TRBV12-3/TRBV12-4
CDR3: CASSFMAAQETQYF

J: TRBJ1-4
V: TRBV12-3/TRBV12-4
CDR3: CASSLALRNTNEKLFF

J: TRBJ2-4
V: TRBV12-3/TRBV12-4
CDR3: CASSRAGGGNIQYF

J: TRBJ1-1
V: TRBV6-5
CDR3: CASSTAGLGTEAFF

J: TRBJ2-3
V: TRBV28
CDR3: CASSETSGRTQYF

J: TRBJ2-1
V: TRBV3-1
CDR3: CASSQKREGFEFF

J: TRBJ2-5
V: TRBV14
CDR3: CASSQQLQETQYF

J: TRBJ2-2
V: TRBV7-9
CDR3: CASSRPHGQSTSGGPGGTGELFF

J: TRBJ2-3
V: TRBV3-1
CDR3: CASSPTPGLAGGSTDTQYF

J: TRBJ1-2
V: TRBV12-3/TRBV12-4
CDR3: CASSSPGSAKKIYGYTF

J: TRBJ1-5
V: TRBV24-1
CDR3: CATSDFQGNQPQHF

J: TRBJ1-5
V: TRBV12-3/TRBV12-4
CDR3: CASTTTWSSNQPQHF

J: TRBJ1-1
V: TRBV5-1
CDR3: CASMLGTNTEAFF

J: TRBJ1-1
V: TRBV5-1
CDR3: CASSLALGRQRGSEAFF

J: TRBJ1-2
V: TRBV14
CDR3: CASSHEQGYGYTF

J: TRBJ2-2
V: TRBV24-1
CDR3: CATSDLLTGVDTGELFF

J: TRBJ2-5
V: TRBV2
CDR3: CASRGGGPHQETQYF

J: TRBJ2-1
V: TRBV6-5
CDR3: CASSYSGLDPYNEQFF

J: TRBJ1-1
V: TRBV5-1
CDR3: CASSLDSGVTEAFF

J: TRBJ1-3
V: TRBV12-3/TRBV12-4
CDR3: CASSPRGRVGNTIYF

J: TRBJ2-2
V: TRBV7-3
CDR3: CASSLNDYTGELFF

J: TRBJ1-3
V: TRBV6-5
CDR3: CASSFHSPGGDLGNTIYF

J: TRBJ2-5
V: TRBV20-1
CDR3: CSARTPGTGFLSETQYF

J: TRBJ2-2
V: TRBV7-9
CDR3: CASSLKGIDANTGELFF

J: TRBJ2-3
V: TRBV5-1
CDR3: CASSPTPPSGRTDTQYF

J: TRBJ2-1
V: TRBV20-1
CDR3: CSATPTSGRVNEQFF

J: TRBJ2-3
V: TRBV21-1
CDR3: CASSKAGFWGQHRGAQYF

J: TRBJ1-4
V: TRBV3-1
CDR3: CASSQNDEKLFF

J: TRBJ2-3
V: TRBV11-3
CDR3: CASSPGGGGTDTQYF

J: TRBJ1-2
V: TRBV5-1
CDR3: CASRGTGYGYTF